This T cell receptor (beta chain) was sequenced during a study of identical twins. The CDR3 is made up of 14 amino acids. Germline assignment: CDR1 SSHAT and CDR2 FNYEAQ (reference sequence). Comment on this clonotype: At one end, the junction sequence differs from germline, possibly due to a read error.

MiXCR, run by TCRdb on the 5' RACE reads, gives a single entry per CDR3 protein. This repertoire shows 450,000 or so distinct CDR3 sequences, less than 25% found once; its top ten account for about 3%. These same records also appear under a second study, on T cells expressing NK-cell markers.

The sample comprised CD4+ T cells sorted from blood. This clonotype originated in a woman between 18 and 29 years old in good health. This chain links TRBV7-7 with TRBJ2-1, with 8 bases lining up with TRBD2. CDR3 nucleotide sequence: TGTGCTAGCAGCCGGGGCGGGGGGTACAATGAGCAGTTCTTC. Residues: CASSRGGGYNEQFF.